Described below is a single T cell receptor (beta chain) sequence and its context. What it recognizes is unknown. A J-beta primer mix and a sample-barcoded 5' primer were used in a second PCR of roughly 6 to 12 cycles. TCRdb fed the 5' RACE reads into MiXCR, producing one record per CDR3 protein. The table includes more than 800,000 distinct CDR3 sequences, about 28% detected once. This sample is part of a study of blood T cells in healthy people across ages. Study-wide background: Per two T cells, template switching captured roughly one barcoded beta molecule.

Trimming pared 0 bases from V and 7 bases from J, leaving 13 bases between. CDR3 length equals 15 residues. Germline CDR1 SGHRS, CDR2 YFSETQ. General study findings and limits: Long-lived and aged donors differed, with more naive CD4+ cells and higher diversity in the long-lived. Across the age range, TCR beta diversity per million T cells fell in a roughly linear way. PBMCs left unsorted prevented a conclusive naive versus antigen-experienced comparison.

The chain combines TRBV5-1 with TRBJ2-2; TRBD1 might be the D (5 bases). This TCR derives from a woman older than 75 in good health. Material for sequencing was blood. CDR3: CASSLVGAAGGELFF. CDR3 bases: TGCGCCAGCAGCTTGGTTGGGGCGGCCGGCGGGGAGCTGTTTTTT.